This T cell receptor (beta chain) comes out of a study of CD8 T cells in ankylosing spondylitis. Study results and caveats: What appeared characteristic of ankylosing spondylitis blood was a TCR beta motif of eight or nine highly homologous variants.

The CDR3 contains 14 residues. Trimming cost V 5 bases and J 5 bases, with 15 bases left between them. For this clonotype: Antigen: not known.

Preparation of TCR beta libraries was done by quantitative 5'-RACE with molecular barcodes. Via MiXCR, TCRdb re-called the 5' RACE reads, giving one row per CDR3 protein. The repertoire includes about 360,000 distinct CDR3 sequences, 20% to 25% of them detected once, and approximately 14% sits in the top ten. The TCR was taken from a male donor with ankylosing spondylitis or in good health (not recorded which). V and J are TRBV12-3 or TRBV12-4 and TRBJ2-5, with D possibly matching TRBD1 (6 bases). Sequencing used blood, either unsorted or a sorted T cell fraction (not recorded which). The CDR3: CASSGTGFGETQYF. As DNA, the CDR3 is TGTGCCAGCAGTGGAACAGGGTTCGGGGAGACCCAGTACTTC.